These 29 T cell receptor beta chains originate from one sample sequenced in a study of radiation and T cells in renal cell carcinoma (dated by TCRdb to about 2020). Libraries were constructed by the immunoSEQ multiplex PCR assay. The clones in this table, taken by TCRdb from immuneACCESS, are in-frame only. Not every clone is retained; where verified, under half of the shortfall comes from an unresolved V gene, and the cause of the rest is unknown. For this sample there are roughly 160,000 clones; 88% appear just once. Around 11% of the sample comes from the top ten. The time point label, as the study defines it: blood 4 weeks post-SBRT, at nephrectomy. Taken with the paper, the label for treatment or condition translates to: 15 Gy SBRT to primary tumor, nephrectomy 4 weeks later. The sequencing here drew on blood, taken from a patient whose treatment included radiotherapy and nephrectomy. Receptor source: a woman in her forties or fifties with renal cell carcinoma.

This clone was detected only once. The chain uses TRBV5-4 and TRBJ2-1; TRBD1 aligns across 7 bases. Trimming at V came to 4 bases and at J to 13 bases, leaving 8 bases not matched to a gene. Germline CDR1 and CDR2: SGHNT and YYREEE (reference sequence). This CDR3 has 12 residues. CDR3 sequence (DNA): TGTGCCAGCAGCGGGGACAGCCTAATCCAGTTCTTC. This encodes CASSGDSLIQFF. Supplemented by reference TRBV5-4 and TRBJ2-1, the full variable domain reads ETGVTQSPTHLIKTRGQQVTLRCSSQSGHNTVSWYQQALGQGPQFIFQYYREEENGRGNFPPRFSGLQFPNYSSELNVNALELDDSALYLCASSGDSLIQFFGPGTRLTVL.

V is TRBV5-1 and J is TRBJ2-3, with D tentatively TRBD2 (5 bases). Per the germline V gene, CDR1 is SGHRS and CDR2 is YFSETQ. Trimming removed 4 bases at V and 6 bases at J, with 18 bases between. CDR3 length: 15 amino acids. CDR3: CASSVGAAGRDTQYF. CDR3 nucleotides: TGCGCCAGCAGCGTTGGAGCGGCTGGTAGGGATACGCAGTATTTT.

The chain carries TRBV6-5 and TRBJ1-1; D is uncertain. Trimming shortened V by 2 bases and J by 2 bases, and 9 bases separated the two germline ends. Germline assignment: CDR1 MNHEY and CDR2 SVGAGI. The CDR3 contains 14 residues. CDR3 amino acids: CASSYPGVNTEAFF. CDR3 nucleotides: TGTGCCAGCAGTTACCCAGGTGTTAACACTGAAGCTTTCTTT.

This chain joins TRBV6-1 and TRBJ2-7; the D gene is possibly TRBD2 (6 bases). The CDR3 has 15 residues. CDR1 is MNHNS, CDR2 SASEGT, per germline. Between the trimmed V and J ends, which lost 4 bases and 2 bases, there was a span of 15 bases. CDR3 nucleotide sequence: TGTGCCAGCAGTGTAGGGAGGACCCTCCCCTACGAGCAGTACTTC. Protein sequence: CASSVGRTLPYEQYF.

The chain has TRBV10-3 and TRBJ2-7; perhaps TRBD1 as D (5 bases). In germline, CDR1 is ENHRY, CDR2 SYGVKD. The CDR3 is made up of 14 amino acids. The V gene lost 7 bases and the J gene lost 2 bases, with 15 bases spanning the gap. The CDR3 sequence is CAIKDTLRPYEQYF. In DNA form, the CDR3 reads TGTGCCATCAAGGACACCCTAAGGCCCTACGAGCAGTACTTC.

The chain uses TRBV5-1 and TRBJ1-2; no clear D. The germline V and J ends were trimmed by 3 bases and 6 bases, with 15 bases remaining between them. From germline, CDR1 is SGHRS and CDR2 YFSETQ. The CDR3 runs to 14 residues. Here the CDR3 reads CASSSTDARDGYTF. The CDR3 bases are TGCGCCAGCAGCTCAACGGACGCCCGGGATGGCTACACCTTC.

CDR3 nucleotides: TGTGCCTGGAGGGAAAAGGGGGTTAGCACAGATACGCAGTATTTT. Its protein product is CAWREKGVSTDTQYF. This sequence joins TRBV30 and TRBJ2-3, with D perhaps TRBD1 (6 bases). The CDR3 is 15 residues long. Germline CDR1 and CDR2: GTSNPN and SVGIG (reference sequence). V dropped 3 bases and J dropped 0 bases, with 13 bases sitting between them.

The V call is TRBV5-1, the J call TRBJ2-2; D is ambiguous. The length of the CDR3 is 14 residues. With 4 bases removed from V and 3 bases from J, the gap between germline ends came to 10 bases. Looked up from germline, CDR1 is SGHRS and CDR2 is YFSETQ. The CDR3 protein is CASSLPGDTGELFF. The CDR3 DNA follows: TGCGCCAGCAGCCTACCAGGAGACACCGGGGAGCTGTTTTTT.

V usage is TRBV25-1 and J usage is TRBJ2-2; 11 nucleotides align to TRBD1. The J segment lost 3 bases and the V segment lost 6 bases, leaving 0 bases of the junction unmatched. The CDR3 has 14 amino acids. The V gene's germline CDR1 is MGHDK and CDR2 SYGVNS. CDR3 coding DNA: TGTGCCAGCAGGGGACAGGGGGACACCGGGGAGCTGTTTTTT. Translation: CASRGQGDTGELFF.

The chain recombines TRBV14 with TRBJ2-3; D assignment may be TRBD1 or TRBD2 (5 bases each). V was cut by 2 bases and J by 1 base, with 13 bases left in between. The CDR3 runs to 16 residues. Germline V CDR1 and CDR2: SGHDN, FVKESK. The CDR3 region is CASSQSGTYGTDTQYF. The DNA of the CDR3 is TGTGCCAGCAGCCAATCAGGGACGTACGGCACAGATACGCAGTATTTT.

The chain has TRBV9 and TRBJ1-3; 7 positions match TRBD1. V lost 2 bases, J lost 2 bases, and 7 bases stayed unmatched. The CDR3 contains 16 residues. Germline CDR1 SGDLS, CDR2 YYNGEE. CDR3 amino acids: CASSVTPDRAGNTIYF. The DNA of the CDR3 is TGTGCCAGCAGCGTCACTCCTGACAGGGCTGGAAACACCATATATTTT. Based on the CDR3 plus reference TRBV9 and TRBJ1-3, the full variable domain is DSGVTQTPKHLITATGQRVTLRCSPRSGDLSVYWYQQSLDQGLQFLIQYYNGEERAKGNILERFSAQQFPDLHSELNLSSLELGDSALYFCASSVTPDRAGNTIYFGEGSWLTVV.

This chain links TRBV9 with TRBJ1-4, with D possibly TRBD1 on 5 matching bases. The CDR3 totals 16 residues. CDR1 is SGDLS, CDR2 YYNGEE, per germline. Trimming pared 0 bases from V and 6 bases from J, leaving 15 bases between. The DNA for the CDR3 is TGTGCCAGCAGCGTAGGAGGGGTGAGGGTTTATGAAAAACTGTTTTTT. This sequence encodes CASSVGGVRVYEKLFF.

This chain links TRBV7-6 with TRBJ2-5; no firm D call. CDR1 and CDR2 (germline): SGHVS, FNYEAQ. The CDR3 contains 16 residues. With 3 bases removed from V and 4 bases from J, the gap between germline ends came to 18 bases. The chain's CDR3 is CASSFARPHMTETQYF. CDR3 DNA: TGTGCCAGCAGCTTCGCTCGACCGCACATGACAGAGACCCAGTACTTC.

This chain links TRBV18 with TRBJ2-3; perhaps TRBD1 as D (6 bases). Trimming shortened V by 6 bases and J by 3 bases, and 13 bases separated the two germline ends. In germline, CDR1 is KGHSH, CDR2 LQKENI. The CDR3 is 14 amino acids. The CDR3: CASSPDRLTDTQYF. The CDR3 bases are TGTGCCAGCTCCCCGGACAGATTGACAGATACGCAGTATTTT.

The rearrangement links TRBV7-6 to TRBJ1-1, with D perhaps matching TRBD1 (5 bases). Per the germline V gene, CDR1 is SGHVS and CDR2 is FNYEAQ. CDR3 length: 16 amino acids. The V end was cut by 1 base, the J end by 1 base, with 13 bases between. The CDR3 DNA follows: TGTGCCAGCAGCTTAGACCTAGGGGCAGGGAACACTGAAGCTTTCTTT. Translation gives CASSLDLGAGNTEAFF.

This clone was observed once. CDR3 nucleotides: TGTGCCAGCAGGGCCGCAGGGGTAGGGGGTGGCTACACCTTC. Its protein product is CASRAAGVGGGYTF. The rearrangement links TRBV6-1 to TRBJ1-2; maybe TRBD1 (6 bases). The CDR3 covers 14 residues. Germline V gene data show CDR1 as MNHNS and CDR2 as SASEGT. Trimming took off 6 bases at V and 7 bases at J, with 18 bases between the two ends.

The V gene is TRBV29-1, the J gene TRBJ2-7, with a possible D match to TRBD1 (5 bases). The CDR3 covers 11 residues. Trimming removed 7 bases at V and 3 bases at J, with 10 bases between. Germline values: CDR1 SQVTM, CDR2 ANQGSEA. This chain's CDR3 is CSASQGYEQYF. CDR3 coding DNA: TGCAGCGCCTCCCAGGGCTACGAGCAGTACTTC.

The V call is TRBV6-6, the J call TRBJ2-7, with TRBD1 matching over 8 bases. Germline CDR1 and CDR2: MNHNY and SVGAGI (reference sequence). This CDR3 comprises 15 residues. V shed 7 bases, J shed 3 bases, and the junction held 11 bases outside the gene matches. CDR3 nucleotides: TGTGCCAGCACCCCGGACAGGGTTAACTTCTACGAGCAGTACTTC. Its translation is CASTPDRVNFYEQYF.

The chain employs TRBV19 and TRBJ2-3; 10 nucleotides agree with TRBD2. This CDR3 spans 13 amino acids. Germline CDR1 reads LNHDA; CDR2 reads SQIVND (reference sequence). Unmatched junction bases numbered 4, after V lost 6 bases and J lost 7 bases. CDR3 in amino acids: CASRVTSGHTQYF. The CDR3 nucleotides read TGTGCCAGTAGGGTGACTAGCGGGCATACGCAGTATTTT. Drawing the rest from reference TRBV19 and TRBJ2-3, the complete variable domain is DGGITQSPKYLFRKEGQNVTLSCEQNLNHDAMYWYRQDPGQGLRLIYYSQIVNDFQKGDIAEGYSVSREKKESFPLTVTSAQKNPTAFYLCASRVTSGHTQYFGPGTRLTVL.

This chain connects TRBV6-1 to TRBJ1-6, with a tentative D call TRBD1 (5 bases). This CDR3 is 13 amino acids long. In germline, CDR1 is MNHNS, CDR2 SASEGT. V lost 7 bases to trimming and J lost 6 bases, with 10 bases between them. CDR3 loop: CASIRDSNSPLHF. DNA for the CDR3: TGTGCCAGCATCCGGGACTCTAATTCACCCCTCCACTTT.

The V and J genes are TRBV2 and TRBJ2-6; 9 positions agree with TRBD1. This CDR3 has 15 residues. The trim removed 5 bases at V and 4 bases at J, leaving 3 bases unmatched. Germline CDR1 reads SNHLY; CDR2 reads FYNNEI. As DNA, the CDR3 is TGTGCCAGCAGTCCACAGGGGGCCGGGGCCAACGTCCTGACTTTC. Translating gives CASSPQGAGANVLTF.

The rearrangement links TRBV19 to TRBJ1-2, with 7 bases aligning to TRBD1. V lost 6 bases, J lost 5 bases, and 6 bases stayed unmatched. The CDR3 extends over 13 amino acids. The germline V gene encodes CDR1 LNHDA and CDR2 SQIVND (reference sequence). In nucleotides, the CDR3 is TGTGCCAGTAGCGTCGACAGGGAGTATGGCTACACCTTC. This gives the protein CASSVDREYGYTF.

Note on this clone: Other nucleotide sequences in the sample specify the same CDR3. The rearrangement joins TRBV5-1 to TRBJ2-5; no firm D call. There are 11 residues in the CDR3. With 3 bases removed from V and 2 bases from J, the gap between germline ends came to 2 bases. The germline gives CDR1 SGHRS, CDR2 YFSETQ. CDR3 bases: TGCGCCAGCAGCTCACAAGAGACCCAGTACTTC. This codes for CASSSQETQYF.

V usage is TRBV7-9 and J usage is TRBJ2-1, with D perhaps matching TRBD2 (6 bases). From germline, CDR1 is SEHNR and CDR2 FQNEAQ (reference sequence). This CDR3 spans 16 amino acids. Trimming took off 3 bases at V and 4 bases at J, with 16 bases between the two ends. CDR3 sequence: CASSFLPGLNYNEQFF. CDR3 nucleotides: TGTGCCAGCAGCTTTCTCCCGGGACTCAATTACAATGAGCAGTTCTTC.

The V call is TRBV9, the J call TRBJ1-2; D is possibly TRBD1 (5 bases). Between the trimmed V and J ends, which lost 4 bases and 8 bases, there was a span of 21 bases. CDR1 and CDR2 (germline): SGDLS, YYNGEE. The CDR3 spans 15 residues. This CDR3 reads CASSTQGGLQGGYTF. The CDR3 DNA is TGTGCCAGCAGCACCCAGGGAGGGCTCCAGGGAGGCTACACCTTC.

The rearrangement joins TRBV4-3 to TRBJ2-3; the D is unclear. The CDR3 is made up of 15 amino acids. The V gene lost 2 bases and the J gene lost 0 bases, with 9 bases spanning the gap. CDR1 LGHNA and CDR2 YSLEER come from the germline V gene. The CDR3 nucleotides are TGCGCCAGCAGCCAAAATTCGGGTAGCACAGATACGCAGTATTTT. Residues: CASSQNSGSTDTQYF.

This sequence joins TRBV23-1 and TRBJ2-7; D might be TRBD1 (6 bases). Being an ORF, TRBV23-1 has a function that is uncertain. V lost 0 bases and J 1 base, leaving 13 bases between the germline ends. This CDR3 contains 16 residues. CDR3 DNA sequence: TGCGCCAGCAGTCAATCGGGGGCCTTTCTATCCTACGAGCAGTACTTC. Translating gives CASSQSGAFLSYEQYF.

The CDR3 sequence is CASSLEFATDTQYF. CDR3 bases: TGTGCCAGCAGCTTGGAATTCGCCACAGATACGCAGTATTTT. The rearrangement uses TRBV5-5 and TRBJ2-3; D gene unclear. The ends were cut back, 0 bases at V and 2 bases at J, with 7 bases in the middle. The CDR3 extends over 14 amino acids. From germline, CDR1 is SGHKS and CDR2 YYEKEE (reference sequence).

The V gene is TRBV2, the J gene TRBJ2-7, with no clear D. V gave up 2 bases and J gave up 2 bases, with 7 bases separating them. The CDR3 has 13 residues. Germline values: CDR1 SNHLY, CDR2 FYNNEI. Here the CDR3 DNA reads TGTGCCAGCAGTGAACCCCCCCCCTACGAGCAGTACTTC. Encoded protein: CASSEPPPYEQYF.